This TCR beta chain was captured in a study of blood T cell repertoires in COVID-19. Germline values: CDR1 LNHDA, CDR2 SQIVND (reference sequence). Trimming took 4 bases from V and 2 from J, leaving 11 bases between them. This CDR3 spans 14 amino acids. TCRdb's table, derived via immunoSEQ multiplex PCR, lists solely in-frame clones and lacks some. The sample includes about 280,000 clones, 88% of them seen just once. This clonotype originated in a man aged 18 to 29 with active or convalescent COVID-19. The sequenced sample was peripheral blood. The chain recombines TRBV19 with TRBJ1-2; a weak D match, TRBD1 (5 bases). The CDR3 loop reads CASSKLTANYGYTF. CDR3 nucleotide sequence: TGTGCCAGTAGTAAGTTGACAGCGAACTATGGCTACACCTTC.